These 21 T cell receptor beta chains were all obtained from the same sample, sequenced in a study of technical replicates of blood from a handful of donors. The data were produced by immunoSEQ multiplex PCR, yet TCRdb's version contains in-frame clones alone and is incomplete. The table lists approximately 81,000 clones, 95% to 97% of them singletons, with around 0.18% in the top ten. The sample taken for sequencing was T cells isolated from PBMCs. The source of these receptors is a human donor in good health.

This chain links TRBV5-6 with TRBJ1-2; 9 bases are a match to TRBD1. V trimming: 0 bases; J trimming: 3 bases; junction bases outside the gene matches: 9. The germline gives CDR1 SGHDT, CDR2 YYEEEE. The CDR3 spans 17 residues. CDR3 in DNA: TGTGCCAGCAGCTTGGGTTCGACAGGGGGTAAGGACTATGGCTACACCTTC. It yields the protein CASSLGSTGGKDYGYTF.

The genes are TRBV6-5 and TRBJ1-1, with a possible D match to TRBD1 (6 bases). CDR3 length equals 13 residues. The germline V gene has CDR1 MNHEY and CDR2 SVGAGI. V lost 5 bases to trimming and J lost 4 bases, with 11 bases between them. CDR3 loop: CASSPDRFTEAFF. DNA of the CDR3: TGTGCCAGCAGTCCCGACAGGTTCACTGAAGCTTTCTTT.

The genes are TRBV4-2 and TRBJ2-3; D unclear. Trimming took off 5 bases at V and 4 bases at J, with 22 bases between the two ends. The CDR3 covers 17 residues. The germline V gene encodes CDR1 LGHNA and CDR2 YNFKEQ. The CDR3 DNA reads TGTGCCAGCAGCGCGAGCTCTAGAGGTGCCACGCCAGATACGCAGTATTTT. Residues: CASSASSRGATPDTQYF.

The V gene is TRBV9, the J gene TRBJ1-4, with 10 bases identical to TRBD1. V trimming: 4 bases; J trimming: 7 bases; junction bases outside the gene matches: 13. The CDR3 is 17 amino acids. Germline CDR1 is SGDLS and CDR2 is YYNGEE. Written as DNA, the CDR3 is TGTGCCAGCAGCTCCGGACAGGGGGTTGTGGCAGGTGAAAAACTGTTTTTT. Amino acids: CASSSGQGVVAGEKLFF.

The chain has TRBV5-8 and TRBJ2-1, with D perhaps TRBD2 (5 bases). The CDR3 spans 14 residues. The ends were cut back, 4 bases at V and 10 bases at J, with 18 bases in the middle. Germline V gene sequence: CDR1 SGHTS, CDR2 YDEGEE. The CDR3 DNA follows: TGTGCCAGCAGCAGGCCCTCCGGGATTGTGGAGCAGTTCTTC. Encoded protein: CASSRPSGIVEQFF. The full variable domain, its missing parts supplied by reference TRBV5-8 and TRBJ2-1, is EAGVTQSPTHLIKTRGQQATLRCSPISGHTSVYWYQQALGLGLQFLLWYDEGEERNRGNFPPRFSGRQFPNYSSELNVNALELEDSALYLCASSRPSGIVEQFFGPGTRLTVL.

This clone was observed a handful of times. The chain is built from TRBV12-5 and TRBJ2-7; 8 bases align to TRBD1. The germline V gene has CDR1 LGHNT and CDR2 FRNRAP. This CDR3 contains 13 residues. The V and J ends lost 2 bases and 9 bases, in that order; junction bases with no gene match: 6. CDR3 bases: TGTGCTAGTGGTTTGACTGACAGGGGATGGCAGTACTTC. The encoded protein is CASGLTDRGWQYF.

The chain carries TRBV19 and TRBJ2-7; 10 bases align to TRBD2. Germline values: CDR1 LNHDA, CDR2 SQIVND (reference sequence). The V segment lost 2 bases and the J segment 0 bases; nucleotides outside the gene matches: 1. The CDR3 consists of 15 residues. CDR3 region: CASSITSGNSYEQYF. The CDR3, as DNA: TGTGCCAGTAGTATAACTAGCGGGAACTCCTACGAGCAGTACTTC.

This chain uses TRBV7-9 with TRBJ2-7, with TRBD2 matching 7 bases. Germline CDR1 SEHNR, CDR2 FQNEAQ (reference sequence). This CDR3 has 13 residues. J was trimmed by 2 bases and V by 8 bases; bases with no gene match: 6. In nucleotides, the CDR3 is TGTGCCAGCTACGCCGCGGGGGCCTACGAGCAGTACTTC. As protein: CASYAAGAYEQYF.

The chain combines TRBV12-5 with TRBJ2-5, with 9 nucleotides matching TRBD1. From germline, CDR1 is LGHNT and CDR2 FRNRAP. After removal of 5 bases from V and 7 bases from J, the junction contained 17 bases not matched to a gene. The CDR3 sequence is 17 residues long. CDR3 in DNA: TGTGCTAGTGGTATCCGGACAGGGGCCGAAAGTCTAGGGACCCAGTACTTC. Its translation is CASGIRTGAESLGTQYF. Together with reference TRBV12-5 and TRBJ2-5, the CDR3 gives the full variable domain: DARVTQTPRHKVTEMGQEVTMRCQPILGHNTVFWYRQTMMQGLELLAYFRNRAPLDDSGMPKDRFSAEMPDATLATLKIQPSEPRDSAVYFCASGIRTGAESLGTQYFGPGTRLLVL.

The V and J genes are TRBV28 and TRBJ1-5; 7 nucleotides match TRBD1. The length of the CDR3 is 16 residues. Per the germline V gene, CDR1 is MDHEN and CDR2 is SYDVKM. The junction had 6 bases not matched to a gene; V was cut back by 2 bases and J by 2 bases. CDR3 nucleotide sequence: TGTGCCAGCAGTTTAGAACAGGGGAGTGGCAATCAGCCCCAGCATTTT. Amino acid sequence: CASSLEQGSGNQPQHF.

This chain joins TRBV5-1 and TRBJ1-2; D is ambiguous. This CDR3 contains 14 residues. Between the trimmed V and J ends, which lost 4 bases and 4 bases, there was a span of 14 bases. From germline, CDR1 is SGHRS and CDR2 YFSETQ. CDR3 protein: CASSPGDGSYGYTF. Here the CDR3 DNA reads TGCGCCAGCAGCCCCGGGGATGGTAGCTATGGCTACACCTTC. Using reference TRBV5-1 and TRBJ1-2 for the parts outside the CDR3, the full variable domain is KAGVTQTPRYLIKTRGQQVTLSCSPISGHRSVSWYQQTPGQGLQFLFEYFSETQRNKGNFPGRFSGRQFSNSRSEMNVSTLELGDSALYLCASSPGDGSYGYTFGSGTRLTVV.

V usage is TRBV5-8 and J usage is TRBJ2-5; D is ambiguous. The CDR3 is 11 amino acids. V gave up 6 bases and J gave up 2 bases, with 5 bases separating them. Germline assignment: CDR1 SGHTS and CDR2 YDEGEE. The CDR3 DNA sequence: TGTGCCAGCATCACTCAAGAGACCCAGTACTTC. Translation gives CASITQETQYF.

The genes are TRBV5-6 and TRBJ2-3; D gene uncertain. This CDR3 comprises 17 residues. Looked up from germline, CDR1 is SGHDT and CDR2 is YYEEEE. V lost 0 bases, J lost 0 bases, and 14 bases lay in between. CDR3 in amino acids: CASSLDSYFTSTDTQYF. The CDR3 DNA follows: TGTGCCAGCAGCTTGGACAGCTACTTTACTAGCACAGATACGCAGTATTTT.

The chain links TRBV7-9 to TRBJ1-1; 7 bases line up with TRBD1. Germline V CDR1 and CDR2: SEHNR, FQNEAQ (reference sequence). V shed 5 bases and J 6 bases; nucleotides not matched to a gene: 6. The CDR3 has 13 residues. CDR3 sequence: CASSLRQGAEAFF. The CDR3 DNA is TGTGCCAGCAGCCTAAGACAGGGCGCTGAAGCTTTCTTT. Full variable domain (missing parts from reference TRBV7-9 and TRBJ1-1): DTGVSQNPRHKITKRGQNVTFRCDPISEHNRLYWYRQTLGQGPEFLTYFQNEAQLEKSRLLSDRFSAERPKGSFSTLEIQRTEQGDSAMYLCASSLRQGAEAFFGQGTRLTVV.

This chain joins TRBV5-1 and TRBJ2-2; a weak D match, TRBD2 (6 bases). Between the trimmed V and J ends, which lost 0 bases and 4 bases, there was a span of 13 bases. Germline CDR1 and CDR2: SGHRS and YFSETQ. The CDR3 totals 16 residues. The CDR3 sequence is CASSLVLATGTGELFF. The CDR3 DNA follows: TGCGCCAGCAGCTTGGTACTAGCCACGGGCACCGGGGAGCTGTTTTTT.

The J gene is TRBJ1-1, the V gene TRBV27; 9 bases match TRBD1. Germline lookup yields CDR1 MNHEY and CDR2 SMNVEV (reference sequence). Unmatched junction bases numbered 4, after V lost 5 bases and J lost 9 bases. The CDR3 contains 12 residues. DNA of the CDR3: TGTGCCAGCAGTCCGGACAGGGGCAAAGCTTTCTTT. It encodes CASSPDRGKAFF.

The chain links TRBV10-3 to TRBJ2-1; 11 bases line up with TRBD2. Germline V lookup: CDR1 ENHRY, CDR2 SYGVKD. V lost 3 bases and J lost 2; bases outside the gene matches: 6. The CDR3 has 17 residues. For the CDR3, the DNA is TGTGCCATCAGTGAACCCGAGACTAGCGGGGCCTACAATGAGCAGTTCTTC. Protein product: CAISEPETSGAYNEQFF.

The chain has TRBV2 and TRBJ2-5; 10 bases match TRBD2. The CDR3 has 17 amino acids. V lost 3 bases to trimming and J lost 2 bases; unmatched junction nucleotides: 9. CDR1 and CDR2 from the germline V gene are SNHLY and FYNNEI. The CDR3 DNA reads TGTGCCAGCAGTGATCGATGGGCTAGCGGGGGACAAGAGACCCAGTACTTC. Residues: CASSDRWASGGQETQYF. The full variable domain, its missing parts supplied by reference TRBV2 and TRBJ2-5, is EPEVTQTPSHQVTQMGQEVILRCVPISNHLYFYWYRQILGQKVEFLVSFYNNEISEKSEIFDDQFSVERPDGSNFTLKIRSTKLEDSAMYFCASSDRWASGGQETQYFGPGTRLLVL.

The chain links TRBV18 to TRBJ1-1; D is ambiguous. Germline assignment: CDR1 KGHSH and CDR2 LQKENI. Trimming removed 7 bases from V and 0 bases from J, with 18 bases in between. This CDR3 spans 16 amino acids. The CDR3 sequence is CASLPSQALMNTEAFF. For the CDR3, the DNA is TGTGCCAGCTTACCGAGCCAGGCCCTCATGAACACTGAAGCTTTCTTT.

This chain joins TRBV30 and TRBJ1-1; D uncertain. Per germline, CDR1 GTSNPN and CDR2 SVGIG (reference sequence). CDR3 length equals 14 residues. V was pared by 2 bases and J by 1 base, with 11 bases between. Written as DNA, the CDR3 is TGTGCCTGGAGTACAATCGGAGGGAACACTGAAGCTTTCTTT. The encoded protein is CAWSTIGGNTEAFF. The whole variable domain, remainder taken from reference TRBV30 and TRBJ1-1, is SQTIHQWPATLVQPVGSPLSLECTVEGTSNPNLYWYRQAAGRGLQLLFYSVGIGQISSEVPQNLSASRPQDRQFILSSKKLLLSDSGFYLCAWSTIGGNTEAFFGQGTRLTVV.

V usage is TRBV15 and J usage is TRBJ2-1, with 14 bases identical to TRBD2. CDR1 and CDR2 (germline): LNHNV, YYDKDF (reference sequence). Trimming cost V 1 base and J 4 bases; bases outside gene matches: 0. The CDR3 consists of 16 residues. CDR3 protein: CATSRGLAGGYNEQFF. The CDR3 DNA reads TGTGCCACCAGCAGAGGACTAGCGGGGGGGTACAATGAGCAGTTCTTC.